The 13 T cell receptor beta chains below all came from one sample that was sequenced in a study of T cell repertoires in cytomegalovirus infection. One entry per CDR3 protein, called by TCRdb with MiXCR from the reads. This table has a few hundred thousand distinct CDR3 sequences, less than 9.5% appearing once. The sample was PBMCs. Receptors were obtained from a human donor in good health (CMV status not recorded). Some clones in this sample may be carry-over from other donors' samples.

The chain combines TRBV29-1 with TRBJ2-5; D might be TRBD1 or TRBD2, each matching 6 bases. Germline CDR1 reads SQVTM; CDR2 reads ANQGSEA. CDR3 length: 14 amino acids. The V end was cut by 7 bases, the J end by 2 bases, with 17 bases between. The CDR3 region has the DNA TGCAGCGCCCCTCGGGAAGGGGGGCAAGAGACCCAGTACTTC. It yields the protein CSAPREGGQETQYF.

The V and J genes are TRBV9 and TRBJ1-1; D not certain. There are 15 residues in the CDR3. With 0 bases removed from V and 0 bases from J, the gap between germline ends came to 9 bases. CDR1 is SGDLS and CDR2 is YYNGEE in the germline V gene. CDR3 DNA sequence: TGTGCCAGCAGCGTAGGCAGTTCATTGAACACTGAAGCTTTCTTT. It specifies CASSVGSSLNTEAFF.

This clonotype has a count of ten or more. The rearrangement joins TRBV7-2 to TRBJ1-5, with D perhaps matching TRBD1 (6 bases). Germline loops: CDR1 SGHTA, CDR2 FQGNSA. V dropped 6 bases and J dropped 5 bases, with 20 bases sitting between them. The CDR3 totals 16 residues. CDR3 DNA: TGTGCCAGCAGTTCGGACAGATCCCAGGAAGATCAGCCCCAGCATTTT. Its translation is CASSSDRSQEDQPQHF. Full variable domain (outside the CDR3, taken from reference TRBV7-2 and TRBJ1-5): GAGVSQSPSNKVTEKGKDVELRCDPISGHTALYWYRQSLGQGLEFLIYFQGNSAPDKSGLPSDRFSAERTGGSVSTLTIQRTQQEDSAVYLCASSSDRSQEDQPQHFGDGTRLSIL.

In its sample, this clonotype was seen many times. The chain couples TRBV7-2 to TRBJ2-7, with TRBD1 matching over 11 bases. Per germline, CDR1 SGHTA and CDR2 FQGNSA. The length of the CDR3 is 16 residues. The trim removed 1 base at V and 6 bases at J, leaving 8 bases unmatched. The CDR3 protein is CASSLGVRTGGAEQYF. The CDR3 DNA reads TGTGCCAGCAGCTTAGGGGTTAGGACAGGGGGCGCCGAGCAGTACTTC. Full variable domain (missing parts from reference TRBV7-2 and TRBJ2-7): GAGVSQSPSNKVTEKGKDVELRCDPISGHTALYWYRQSLGQGLEFLIYFQGNSAPDKSGLPSDRFSAERTGGSVSTLTIQRTQQEDSAVYLCASSLGVRTGGAEQYFGPGTRLTVT.

This clonotype came up a few times. The rearrangement joins TRBV19 to TRBJ2-1, with D perhaps matching TRBD1 (6 bases). From germline, CDR1 is LNHDA and CDR2 SQIVND (reference sequence). The CDR3 consists of 16 residues. Trimming pared 6 bases from V and 4 bases from J, leaving 19 bases between. The CDR3 nucleotides are TGTGCCAGTAGCCGACAGGCGGCCGTGGGTTACAATGAGCAGTTCTTC. The encoded protein is CASSRQAAVGYNEQFF. Full variable domain (remainder filled in from reference TRBV19 and TRBJ2-1): DGGITQSPKYLFRKEGQNVTLSCEQNLNHDAMYWYRQDPGQGLRLIYYSQIVNDFQKGDIAEGYSVSREKKESFPLTVTSAQKNPTAFYLCASSRQAAVGYNEQFFGPGTRLTVL.

The table lists this clonotype with many counts. This chain uses TRBV7-8 with TRBJ2-2, with 11 bases identical to TRBD1. The germline V gene encodes CDR1 SGHVS and CDR2 FQNEAQ. The CDR3 has 19 residues. The junction had 15 bases not matched to a gene; V was cut back by 4 bases and J by 5 bases. This CDR3 reads CASSSLIGTGGRGTGELFF. DNA of the CDR3: TGTGCCAGCAGCTCCCTCATAGGGACAGGGGGTCGAGGAACCGGGGAGCTGTTTTTT. Filled out from reference TRBV7-8 and TRBJ2-2, the complete variable domain reads GAGVSQSPRYKVAKRGQDVALRCDPISGHVSLFWYQQALGQGPEFLTYFQNEAQLDKSGLPSDRFFAERPEGSVSTLKIQRTQQEDSAVYLCASSSLIGTGGRGTGELFFGEGSRLTVL.

This clonotype was seen at least ten times. The genes are TRBV29-1 and TRBJ1-1; no clear D. The CDR3 spans 13 residues. V gave up 3 bases and J gave up 1 base, with 9 bases separating them. CDR1 is SQVTM and CDR2 is ANQGSEA in the germline V gene. In nucleotides, the CDR3 is TGCAGCGTTGACGCGGCGGCGAACACTGAAGCTTTCTTT. This encodes CSVDAAANTEAFF.

The genes are TRBV3-1 and TRBJ2-7, with 7 bases fitting TRBD2. From germline, CDR1 is LGHDT and CDR2 YNNKEL (reference sequence). V trimming: 1 base; J trimming: 0 bases; junction bases outside the gene matches: 6. The CDR3 spans 16 residues. DNA of the CDR3: TGTGCCAGCAGCCAAGCGGGGGGTCGAGTCTCCTACGAGCAGTACTTC. This sequence encodes CASSQAGGRVSYEQYF.

This clonotype was observed a handful of times. V is TRBV2 and J is TRBJ2-5; 9 bases line up with TRBD2. There are 14 residues in the CDR3. The germline V gene has CDR1 SNHLY and CDR2 FYNNEI. The V gene end was trimmed by 8 bases and the J gene end by 14 bases; junction bases not matched to a gene: 18. Written as DNA, the CDR3 is TGTGCCAGCCGGGCGGGATTCGTAGCGGGGGCTGAATACTTC. Translated: CASRAGFVAGAEYF.

This clonotype appeared many times. The chain couples TRBV7-6 to TRBJ1-4; 9 positions agree with TRBD1. Trimming at V came to 3 bases and at J to 8 bases, leaving 1 base not matched to a gene. This CDR3 is 13 amino acids long. From germline, CDR1 is SGHVS and CDR2 FNYEAQ. CDR3 DNA sequence: TGTGCCAGCAGCTTCGGACAGGGGGAAAAACTGTTTTTT. Translating it yields CASSFGQGEKLFF.

This clonotype was seen just once. V usage is TRBV29-1 and J usage is TRBJ2-1; 9 bases are a match to TRBD2. The trim removed 3 bases at V and 12 bases at J, leaving 9 bases unmatched. The length of the CDR3 is 13 residues. Germline V gene data show CDR1 as SQVTM and CDR2 as ANQGSEA. The CDR3 is CSVDQREARGQFF. CDR3 DNA sequence: TGCAGCGTTGACCAGCGGGAGGCCCGTGGGCAGTTCTTC.

This clonotype was detected a few times. This chain joins TRBV12-3 or TRBV12-4 and TRBJ1-5; D call uncertain. The CDR3 is 14 residues long. Trimming pared 7 bases from V and 5 bases from J, leaving 15 bases between. The CDR3 protein is CASISGLLDQPQHF. The CDR3 bases are TGTGCCAGCATATCCGGCCTACTTGATCAGCCCCAGCATTTT.

The V gene is TRBV6-2 or TRBV6-3, the J gene TRBJ2-7, with 11 bases identical to TRBD1. The germline CDR1 and CDR2 sequences are MNHEY and SVGEGT. This CDR3 spans 14 amino acids. V dropped 10 bases and J dropped 4; count of bases not matched to a gene: 9. The CDR3 here is CANTGTGGQYEQYF. In nucleotides, the CDR3 is TGTGCCAACACGGGGACAGGGGGACAATACGAGCAGTACTTC.